The 21 T cell receptor beta chains given below trace back to one sample, sequenced in a study of human T cells and chemical hapten exposure (dated by TCRdb to the early 2020s). Per the publication, the time point label means: patch test 3, about 24 weeks after DPC sensitization. The sample's treatment or condition label, in plain terms: therapeutic diphenylcyclopropenone sensitization with weekly scalp DPC. The protocol used for the library was RACE. These reads were obtained on a NextSeq 500. TCRdb cleaned the public reads at Q25 with fastp, built clones with MiXCR and kept in-frame beta chains. Every entry covers one CDR3 protein and lists the most common genes and DNA from its rows. Counted in this sample were approximately 90,000 distinct CDR3 sequences; around 25% of them appeared once. 10% of the sample is held by the ten biggest clonotypes. The starting material was whole blood, obtained in connection with sensitization to the hapten diphenylcyclopropenone (DPC). These receptors all stem from a man aged 35 to 55 with alopecia areata. Some clones in this sample may be carry-over from other donors' samples.

The rearrangement uses TRBV27 and TRBJ1-5; D is unclear. Trimming left V 2 bases short and J 2 bases short, with 10 bases between. CDR1 and CDR2 (germline): MNHEY, SMNVEV (reference sequence). The CDR3 is 15 amino acids. The CDR3 region is CASSLTQTGNQPQHF. CDR3 sequence (DNA): TGTGCCAGCAGTTTAACCCAGACGGGCAATCAGCCCCAGCATTTT.

The chain joins TRBV5-1 to TRBJ2-3; D uncertain. This CDR3 is 12 amino acids long. V was cut by 1 base and J by 6 bases, with 6 bases left in between. Per germline, CDR1 SGHRS and CDR2 YFSETQ. CDR3 sequence reads: CASSLCRDTQYF. CDR3 coding DNA: TGCGCCAGCAGCTTGTGTAGGGATACGCAGTATTTT.

The chain combines TRBV5-6 with TRBJ2-3; TRBD1 matches at 7 bases. This CDR3 has 16 residues. The germline gives CDR1 SGHDT, CDR2 YYEEEE. With V trimmed by 4 bases and J by 6 bases, 14 bases remained unmatched. The CDR3 DNA is TGTGCCAGCAGCCCAACCGGGACAGAAAGATGGGATACGCAGTATTTT. Its translation is CASSPTGTERWDTQYF.

The chain uses TRBV4-2 and TRBJ1-4; D gene ambiguous. The CDR3 sequence is 14 residues long. Trimming left V 5 bases short and J 8 bases short, with 15 bases between. CDR1 and CDR2 (germline): LGHNA, YNFKEQ. The CDR3 sequence: CASSEGRAGEKLFF. The CDR3 DNA sequence: TGTGCCAGCAGCGAAGGAAGAGCTGGCGAAAAACTGTTTTTT.

The V and J genes are TRBV7-9 and TRBJ1-1; tentative D call: TRBD1 (5 bases). Germline-derived CDR1 and CDR2 are SEHNR and FQNEAQ (reference sequence). The CDR3 extends over 13 amino acids. The ends were cut back, 2 bases at V and 5 bases at J, with 9 bases in the middle. The CDR3 bases are TGTGCCAGCAGCTTACGGTCAGGGACTGAAGCTTTCTTT. Amino acids: CASSLRSGTEAFF.

The chain carries TRBV7-9 and TRBJ2-5, with 11 bases identical to TRBD2. The CDR3 contains 15 residues. The germline gives CDR1 SEHNR, CDR2 FQNEAQ (reference sequence). V lost 4 bases and J lost 2; bases outside the gene matches: 3. This chain's CDR3 is CASSSGTSGQETQYF. In DNA form, the CDR3 reads TGTGCCAGCAGCTCCGGGACTAGCGGACAAGAGACCCAGTACTTC.

This rearrangement joins TRBV7-9 to TRBJ1-4; 10 positions agree with TRBD1. CDR3 size: 15 residues. Germline V gene lookup returns CDR1 SEHNR and CDR2 FQNEAQ (reference sequence). With 6 bases clipped from V and 6 bases from J, the junction kept 7 bases outside the gene matches. The CDR3 spells CASSISGQGDEKLFF. DNA for the CDR3: TGTGCCAGCAGTATAAGTGGACAGGGGGATGAAAAACTGTTTTTT.

The chain couples TRBV20-1 to TRBJ2-7; D unclear. CDR3 length: 10 amino acids. The V end was cut by 6 bases, the J end by 6 bases, with 9 bases between. Germline CDR1 and CDR2: DFQATT and SNEGSKA (reference sequence). CDR3 nucleotide sequence: TGCAGTGCCCTAGGGTCCGAGCAGTACTTC. Its protein product is CSALGSEQYF.

The V and J genes are TRBV7-2 and TRBJ2-7; 9 positions agree with TRBD1. The CDR3 spans 16 residues. Germline V gene lookup returns CDR1 SGHTA and CDR2 FQGNSA. The ends lost 5 bases at V and 5 bases at J; junction bases unmatched: 13. CDR3 residues: CASSIRPGTGYHEQYF. Written as DNA, the CDR3 is TGTGCCAGCAGCATCCGGCCGGGGACAGGGTATCACGAGCAGTACTTC. The full variable domain, in which reference TRBV7-2 and TRBJ2-7 provide the parts outside the CDR3, is GAGVSQSPSNKVTEKGKDVELRCDPISGHTALYWYRQSLGQGLEFLIYFQGNSAPDKSGLPSDRFSAERTGGSVSTLTIQRTQQEDSAVYLCASSIRPGTGYHEQYFGPGTRLTVT.

The sample holds a few counts of this clonotype. The genes are TRBV7-3 and TRBJ2-6; D could derive from TRBD1 or TRBD2 (5 bases each). The CDR3 runs 18 residues. V was shortened by 4 bases and J by 8 bases, with 24 bases between the two germline ends. The germline CDR1 and CDR2 sequences are SGHTA and FQGTGA. CDR3 sequence: CASSSPPGTQGGPNVLTF. The CDR3 DNA reads as TGTGCCAGCAGCTCCCCCCCCGGGACCCAAGGCGGGCCCAACGTCCTGACTTTC.

A few counts support this clonotype. The chain combines TRBV4-3 with TRBJ2-3, with TRBD1 identical over 10 bases. Trimming cost V 4 bases and J 6 bases; bases outside gene matches: 10. There are 16 residues in the CDR3. Germline V lookup: CDR1 LGHNA, CDR2 YSLEER. CDR3 sequence: CASSRGDRGPLDTQYF. CDR3 DNA sequence: TGCGCCAGCAGCCGAGGGGACAGGGGTCCCTTGGATACGCAGTATTTT.

The chain links TRBV4-2 to TRBJ1-2; D gene unclear. CDR3 length equals 15 residues. The ends were cut back, 3 bases at V and 8 bases at J, with 19 bases in the middle. Per the germline V gene, CDR1 is LGHNA and CDR2 is YNFKEQ. The CDR3 is CASSHSSGNEEGYTF. The CDR3 coding sequence is TGTGCCAGCAGCCATTCCTCCGGGAATGAGGAGGGCTACACCTTC.

In DNA, the CDR3 is TGTGCCAGCAGTTTTTTCGGCAGCTCCTACAATGAGCAGTTCTTC. This gives the protein CASSFFGSSYNEQFF. The V and J genes are TRBV28 and TRBJ2-1; D uncertain. Per germline, CDR1 MDHEN and CDR2 SYDVKM. CDR3 length equals 15 residues. V was cut by 3 bases and J by 0 bases, with 9 bases left in between.

V gene TRBV7-9 combines with J gene TRBJ2-7, with 7 bases fitting TRBD2. The CDR3 loop spans 16 amino acids. Trimming cost V 5 bases and J 5 bases; bases outside gene matches: 15. Germline values: CDR1 SEHNR, CDR2 FQNEAQ (reference sequence). CDR3 amino acids: CASSPQGGGGIHEQYF. The CDR3 nucleotides read TGTGCCAGCAGCCCCCAAGGCGGGGGTGGGATCCACGAGCAGTACTTC.

V is TRBV6-5 and J is TRBJ1-1, with D hard to call. The CDR3 has 13 residues. The V end lost 0 bases, the J end lost 1 base, and 3 bases lay between the germline ends. Per germline, CDR1 MNHEY and CDR2 SVGAGI. The CDR3 DNA reads as TGTGCCAGCAGTTACTCGAAGAACACTGAAGCTTTCTTT. This encodes CASSYSKNTEAFF.

This chain links TRBV20-1 with TRBJ2-2, with D possibly TRBD1 on 6 matching bases. CDR3 length: 13 residues. Trimming took off 4 bases at V and 4 bases at J, with 10 bases between the two ends. CDR1 is DFQATT and CDR2 is SNEGSKA in the germline V gene (reference sequence). In DNA, the CDR3 is TGCAGTGCTAACAGGGCGGGCACCGGGGAGCTGTTTTTT. It translates to CSANRAGTGELFF.

The chain is built from TRBV28 and TRBJ1-1; D gene ambiguous. The germline V gene encodes CDR1 MDHEN and CDR2 SYDVKM. The ends were cut back, 2 bases at V and 6 bases at J, with 7 bases in the middle. The CDR3 extends over 12 amino acids. The CDR3 region has the DNA TGTGCCAGCAGTTTAGGCCCAGCTGAAGCTTTCTTT. Its translation is CASSLGPAEAFF.

The gene calls are TRBV7-8 and TRBJ2-7, with 8 bases that match TRBD1. J gave up 7 bases and V 8 bases, and 7 bases lay outside the gene matches. The CDR3 covers 12 residues. Germline V gene sequence: CDR1 SGHVS, CDR2 FQNEAQ. The CDR3: CASGQGAREQYF. The CDR3 coding sequence is TGTGCCAGCGGGCAGGGGGCTAGGGAGCAGTACTTC.

This clonotype was seen a few times. V gene TRBV7-9 combines with J gene TRBJ2-1, with TRBD2 identical over 11 bases. The J segment lost 4 bases and the V segment lost 5 bases, leaving 10 bases of the junction unmatched. The CDR3 is 17 residues long. The V gene's germline CDR1 is SEHNR and CDR2 FQNEAQ (reference sequence). The CDR3 bases are TGTGCCAGCAGCCCTCGAGGAGGACTAGCGGGTTACAATGAGCAGTTCTTC. It is translated as CASSPRGGLAGYNEQFF.

The rearrangement links TRBV4-3 to TRBJ1-1; no reliable D call. Trimming removed 2 bases from V and 1 base from J, with 5 bases in between. CDR3 length equals 13 residues. Germline assignment: CDR1 LGHNA and CDR2 YSLEER. The CDR3 loop reads CASSQRRNTEAFF. The CDR3 nucleotides read TGCGCCAGCAGCCAAAGACGGAACACTGAAGCTTTCTTT.

This chain uses TRBV29-1 with TRBJ2-7; 7 bases are shared with TRBD1. The CDR3 extends over 14 amino acids. The trim removed 5 bases at V and 6 bases at J, leaving 13 bases unmatched. Germline CDR1 SQVTM, CDR2 ANQGSEA. This CDR3 is CSVLGQTFSSEQYF. The CDR3 DNA is TGCAGCGTTTTGGGACAGACTTTTTCGAGCGAGCAGTACTTC.